This is a list of T cell receptor beta chains from one sample in a study of cytomegalovirus exposure and HLA in healthy donors. TCRdb's copy holds only in-frame clones and misses some; the assay was immunoSEQ multiplex PCR. The sample carries 180,000 or so clones, around nine tenths recorded once. The sequencing sample was made of PBMCs. The receptors originated from a man aged 30 to 39 in good health and CMV-seropositive. CDR3s include the opening cysteine and the closing phenylalanine or tryptophan. The order of the fields is clone size, J gene, V gene, D gene, CDR3 protein, CDR3 DNA. The D gene is left open where the match is weak. Size values are once, few and many counts, or a class for expanded clones, and some rows have none.

NA	TRBJ2-5	TRBV5-1	TRBD2	CASSSGGSQETQYF	TGCGCCAGCAGCTCCGGGGGGTCCCAAGAGACCCAGTACTTC
NA	TRBJ2-7	TRBV7-9	TRBD2	CASSFSGTEQYF	TGTGCCAGCAGCTTTAGCGGGACCGAGCAGTACTTC
NA	TRBJ2-2	TRBV7-3	NA	CASSLHPNTGELFF	TGTGCCAGCAGCCTTCACCCCAACACCGGGGAGCTGTTTTTT
NA	TRBJ2-6	TRBV11-3	TRBD2	CASSLEGLAGGPSGANVLTF	TGTGCCAGCAGCTTAGAGGGACTAGCGGGGGGGCCCTCTGGGGCCAACGTCCTGACTTTC
NA	TRBJ2-1	TRBV2	TRBD2	CASSLTGRDEQFF	TGTGCCAGCAGTCTGACGGGGAGGGATGAGCAGTTCTTC
NA	TRBJ2-7	TRBV27	NA	CASSLSAQGGYKQYF	TGTGCCAGCAGTTTATCGGCACAGGGCGGATATAAGCAGTACTTC
NA	TRBJ1-1	TRBV6-5	NA	CASSRDRNTEAFF	TGTGCCAGCAGTCGGGACCGCAACACTGAAGCTTTCTTT
NA	TRBJ1-1	TRBV19	NA	CASNLLGHPPSEAFF	TGTGCCAGTAATCTACTAGGACATCCCCCTTCTGAAGCTTTCTTT
NA	TRBJ1-6	TRBV7-8	TRBD1	CASSQTGEDSPLHF	TGTGCCAGCAGCCAAACAGGGGAAGATTCACCCCTCCACTTT
NA	TRBJ1-5	TRBV6-4	NA	CASRAEGAQHF	TGTGCCAGCAGGGCTGAGGGAGCCCAGCATTTT
NA	TRBJ2-5	TRBV15	NA	CATSRLGSELQETQYF	TGTGCCACCAGCCGACTGGGTAGTGAGCTTCAAGAGACCCAGTACTTC
NA	TRBJ2-3	TRBV4-1	NA	CASSQIGEARGTDTQYF	TGCGCCAGCAGCCAAATCGGGGAGGCGCGGGGCACAGATACGCAGTATTTT
NA	TRBJ2-7	TRBV18	NA	CASSPARDGEQYF	TGTGCCAGCTCACCGGCCAGGGACGGCGAGCAGTACTTC
many	TRBJ1-5	TRBV27	NA	CASTPSRDQPQHF	TGTGCCAGCACCCCGAGTCGGGATCAGCCCCAGCATTTT
NA	TRBJ1-4	TRBV19	NA	CASSSDGRGKLFF	TGTGCCAGTAGTTCGGACGGGAGAGGAAAACTGTTTTTT
NA	TRBJ1-2	TRBV11-1	NA	CASSLSSGSFYGYTF	TGTGCCAGCAGCTTATCCAGCGGGTCGTTCTATGGCTACACCTTC
NA	TRBJ1-1	TRBV5-4	NA	CASSLDPSDEAFF	TGTGCCAGCAGCTTGGACCCCTCCGATGAAGCTTTCTTT